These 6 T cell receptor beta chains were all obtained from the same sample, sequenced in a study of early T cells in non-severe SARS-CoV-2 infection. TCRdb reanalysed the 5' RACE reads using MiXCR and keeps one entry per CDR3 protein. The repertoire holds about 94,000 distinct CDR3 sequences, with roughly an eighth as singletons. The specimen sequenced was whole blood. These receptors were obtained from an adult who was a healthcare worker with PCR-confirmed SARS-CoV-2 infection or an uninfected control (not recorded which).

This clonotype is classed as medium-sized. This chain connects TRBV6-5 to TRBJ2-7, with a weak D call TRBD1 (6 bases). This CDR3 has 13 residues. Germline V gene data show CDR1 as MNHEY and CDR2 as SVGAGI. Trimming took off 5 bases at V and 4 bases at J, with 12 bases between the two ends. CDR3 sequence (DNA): TGTGCCAGCAGTCACAGGGACGGGTACGAGCAGTACTTC. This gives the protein CASSHRDGYEQYF.

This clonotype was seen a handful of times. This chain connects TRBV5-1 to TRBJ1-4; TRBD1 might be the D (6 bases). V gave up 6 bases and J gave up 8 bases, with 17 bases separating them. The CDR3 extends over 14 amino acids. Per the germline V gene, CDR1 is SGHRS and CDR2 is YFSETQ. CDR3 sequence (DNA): TGCGCCAGCAACCGGGGGGGCCCGGAGGAAAAACTGTTTTTT. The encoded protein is CASNRGGPEEKLFF.

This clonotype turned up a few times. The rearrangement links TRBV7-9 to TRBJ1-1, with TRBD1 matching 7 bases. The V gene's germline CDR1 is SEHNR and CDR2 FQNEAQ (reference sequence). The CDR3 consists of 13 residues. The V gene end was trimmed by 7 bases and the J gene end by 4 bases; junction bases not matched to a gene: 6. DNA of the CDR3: TGTGCCAGCACCCCGGAGGGGGCCACTGAAGCTTTCTTT. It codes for CASTPEGATEAFF.

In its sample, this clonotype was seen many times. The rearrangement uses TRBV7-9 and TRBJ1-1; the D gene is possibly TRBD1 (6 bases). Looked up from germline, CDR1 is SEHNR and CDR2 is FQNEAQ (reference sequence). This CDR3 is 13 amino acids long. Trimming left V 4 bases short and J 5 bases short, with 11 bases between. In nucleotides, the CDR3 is TGTGCCAGCAGCTACAGGGCAGGGACTGAAGCTTTCTTT. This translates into CASSYRAGTEAFF.

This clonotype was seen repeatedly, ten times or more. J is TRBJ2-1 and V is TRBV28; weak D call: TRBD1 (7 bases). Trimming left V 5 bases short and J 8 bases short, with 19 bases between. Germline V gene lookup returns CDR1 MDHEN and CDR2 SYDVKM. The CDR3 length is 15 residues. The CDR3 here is CASSRRGQGGDEQFF. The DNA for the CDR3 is TGTGCCAGCAGTCGGAGGGGGCAGGGTGGAGATGAGCAGTTCTTC. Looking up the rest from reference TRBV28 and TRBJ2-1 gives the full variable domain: DVKVTQSSRYLVKRTGEKVFLECVQDMDHENMFWYRQDPGLGLRLIYFSYDVKMKEKGDIPEGYSVSREKKERFSLILESASTNQTSMYLCASSRRGQGGDEQFFGPGTRLTVL.

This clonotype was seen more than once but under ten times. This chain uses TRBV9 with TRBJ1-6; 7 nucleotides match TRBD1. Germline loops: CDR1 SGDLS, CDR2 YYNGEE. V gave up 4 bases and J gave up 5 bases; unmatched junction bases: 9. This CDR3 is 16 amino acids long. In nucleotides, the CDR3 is TGTGCCAGCAGCCACCGAACGGACAGGAATAATTCACCCCTCCACTTT. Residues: CASSHRTDRNNSPLHF. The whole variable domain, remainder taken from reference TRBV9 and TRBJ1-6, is DSGVTQTPKHLITATGQRVTLRCSPRSGDLSVYWYQQSLDQGLQFLIQYYNGEERAKGNILERFSAQQFPDLHSELNLSSLELGDSALYFCASSHRTDRNNSPLHFGNGTRLTVT.